The 27 T cell receptor beta chains in this list originate from one sample, sequenced in a study of post-analysis software for immune sequencing data. Study results and caveats: TRBV segments more frequent in patients than in controls numbered a few and included TRBV5-6, TRBV5-1 and TRBV20-1.

TCR beta cDNA libraries had unique molecular identifiers. TCRdb passed the PCR reads through MiXCR, listing each CDR3 protein once. The table lists 750,000 to 950,000 distinct CDR3 sequences, about 50% of them singletons. Their antigens are not known. The sequencing sample was made of blood. The origin of the receptors is a girl between 5 and 17 years old with multiple sclerosis.

This clonotype is a singleton in its sample. The rearrangement joins TRBV7-8 to TRBJ1-1; D unresolved. Germline V CDR1 and CDR2: SGHVS, FQNEAQ. The CDR3 runs to 16 residues. V lost 3 bases and J 1 base, leaving 15 bases between the germline ends. In DNA, the CDR3 is TGTGCCAGCAGCTTTGCCGCTAGTTTGACGAACACTGAAGCTTTCTTT. It encodes CASSFAASLTNTEAFF.

This clonotype has more than one count but fewer than ten. The V call is TRBV9, the J call TRBJ2-1; TRBD2 matches 7 bases. The CDR3 contains 17 residues. With 4 bases clipped from V and 0 bases from J, the junction kept 10 bases outside the gene matches. Looked up from germline, CDR1 is SGDLS and CDR2 is YYNGEE. CDR3 protein: CASSPPYGRSSYNEQFF. The CDR3 DNA reads TGTGCCAGCAGCCCGCCGTACGGGAGGTCCTCCTACAATGAGCAGTTCTTC. Supplemented by reference TRBV9 and TRBJ2-1, the full variable domain reads DSGVTQTPKHLITATGQRVTLRCSPRSGDLSVYWYQQSLDQGLQFLIQYYNGEERAKGNILERFSAQQFPDLHSELNLSSLELGDSALYFCASSPPYGRSSYNEQFFGPGTRLTVL.

Only a few counts were recorded for this clonotype. This chain connects TRBV5-5 to TRBJ2-7, with 8 bases lining up with TRBD1. The ends lost 5 bases at V and 5 bases at J; junction bases unmatched: 6. Germline V gene data show CDR1 as SGHKS and CDR2 as YYEKEE (reference sequence). The CDR3 spans 13 residues. The CDR3 here is CASRTSGGDEQYF. DNA for the CDR3: TGTGCCAGCAGAACATCAGGGGGCGACGAGCAGTACTTC.

The CDR3 nucleotides are TGCAGCGTTGAGGGGACGGAAAATTCTAACTATGGCTACACCTTC. Its protein is CSVEGTENSNYGYTF. The chain is built from TRBV29-1 and TRBJ1-2; tentative D call: TRBD1 (5 bases). Germline V gene sequence: CDR1 SQVTM, CDR2 ANQGSEA. The CDR3 is 15 residues long. V was cut by 3 bases and J by 0 bases, with 14 bases left in between.

The chain employs TRBV27 and TRBJ2-7; 8 bases are shared with TRBD2. There are 16 residues in the CDR3. The J segment lost 0 bases and the V segment lost 2 bases, leaving 6 bases of the junction unmatched. Germline lookup yields CDR1 MNHEY and CDR2 SMNVEV (reference sequence). Written as DNA, the CDR3 is TGTGCCAGCAGTTTACGGAGCGGGAGCGGCTCCTACGAGCAGTACTTC. Translating gives CASSLRSGSGSYEQYF.

This clonotype occurred a few times. This chain joins TRBV9 and TRBJ2-7; TRBD2 might be the D (6 bases). V was clipped by 0 bases and J by 2 bases, with 12 bases between them. CDR1 and CDR2 (germline): SGDLS, YYNGEE. The CDR3 runs to 15 residues. CDR3 region: CASSVAGDDPYEQYF. The CDR3 DNA sequence: TGTGCCAGCAGCGTAGCGGGGGATGATCCCTACGAGCAGTACTTC.

The chain links TRBV20-1 to TRBJ2-1; tentatively, D is TRBD1 (5 bases). Germline V lookup: CDR1 DFQATT, CDR2 SNEGSKA (reference sequence). The CDR3 consists of 14 residues. Trimming stripped 5 bases from V and 2 bases from J, with 13 bases between. The CDR3 DNA reads as TGCAGTGCTCAGGGCCCGGGTACCTACAATGAGCAGTTCTTC. The encoded protein is CSAQGPGTYNEQFF.

The J gene is TRBJ2-7, the V gene TRBV20-1, with D hard to call. Germline V gene sequence: CDR1 DFQATT, CDR2 SNEGSKA (reference sequence). The V end lost 5 bases, the J end lost 3 bases, and 14 bases lay between the germline ends. This CDR3 contains 13 residues. CDR3 sequence reads: CSAFDPLNYEQYF. The CDR3 DNA is TGCAGTGCTTTTGACCCACTTAACTACGAGCAGTACTTC.

The chain couples TRBV14 to TRBJ2-3; D remains unclear. Between the trimmed V and J ends, which lost 4 bases and 5 bases, there was a span of 16 bases. The CDR3 sequence is 15 residues long. The germline V gene encodes CDR1 SGHDN and CDR2 FVKESK. The CDR3 nucleotides are TGTGCCAGCAGCCCGATAGATGTTATACGAGATACGCAGTATTTT. Translation: CASSPIDVIRDTQYF.

The chain combines TRBV20-1 with TRBJ1-6; 7 nucleotides align to TRBD1. The CDR3 has 14 residues. CDR1 is DFQATT, CDR2 SNEGSKA, per germline (reference sequence). J gave up 9 bases and V 2 bases, and 7 bases lay outside the gene matches. CDR3 region: CSARSGGAGSPLHF. The CDR3 DNA reads as TGCAGTGCTAGATCAGGGGGAGCGGGTTCACCCCTCCACTTT.

Points on this clonotype: Relative to the germline gene, one junction end is altered; a read error may explain this. The rearrangement joins TRBV20-1 to TRBJ1-1, with 8 bases identical to TRBD1. Germline loops: CDR1 DFQATT, CDR2 SNEGSKA (reference sequence). The CDR3 extends over 13 amino acids. CDR3 bases: TGCAGCGCTACTAGACAGGGGCACACTGAAGCTTTCTTT. It yields the protein CSATRQGHTEAFF.

V usage is TRBV15 and J usage is TRBJ1-1; tentative D call: TRBD1 (5 bases). Germline loops: CDR1 LNHNV, CDR2 YYDKDF (reference sequence). The germline V and J ends were trimmed by 0 bases and 4 bases, with 15 bases remaining between them. This CDR3 has 16 amino acids. The CDR3 region is CATSRDRGVLSTEAFF. In nucleotides, the CDR3 is TGTGCCACCAGCAGAGATCGGGGGGTTCTGAGCACTGAAGCTTTCTTT.

The rearrangement uses TRBV20-1 and TRBJ2-1, with 9 bases lining up with TRBD1. This CDR3 region has 14 residues. The germline V gene encodes CDR1 DFQATT and CDR2 SNEGSKA (reference sequence). The trim removed 2 bases at V and 6 bases at J, leaving 5 bases unmatched. Here the CDR3 DNA reads TGCAGTGCTAGAAGGGACAGGGATGTCAATGAGCAGTTCTTC. Translation gives CSARRDRDVNEQFF.

This chain links TRBV5-1 with TRBJ1-1; TRBD1 might be the D (5 bases). With 0 bases removed from V and 4 bases from J, the gap between germline ends came to 10 bases. The CDR3 is 14 amino acids. Per germline, CDR1 SGHRS and CDR2 YFSETQ. The CDR3 loop reads CASSLGRRGTEAFF. DNA of the CDR3: TGCGCCAGCAGCTTGGGGCGGAGGGGCACTGAAGCTTTCTTT.

This clonotype was observed a few times. The V gene is TRBV7-9, the J gene TRBJ2-3; weak D call: TRBD1 (6 bases). The V and J ends lost 1 base and 6 bases respectively, with 17 bases between them. The V gene's germline CDR1 is SEHNR and CDR2 FQNEAQ (reference sequence). The CDR3 contains 16 residues. CDR3 DNA: TGTGCCAGCAGCTTAGGGGCCGGGACATCCCAGGATACGCAGTATTTT. Protein: CASSLGAGTSQDTQYF.

The chain joins TRBV29-1 to TRBJ2-1; 9 bases map to TRBD1. The J segment lost 13 bases and the V segment lost 2 bases, leaving 9 bases of the junction unmatched. CDR3 size: 13 residues. Germline CDR1 SQVTM, CDR2 ANQGSEA. The CDR3 is CSVESVQGAKQFF. The CDR3 bases are TGCAGCGTTGAAAGTGTACAGGGGGCGAAACAGTTCTTC.

The V gene is TRBV7-9, the J gene TRBJ2-1; 13 bases line up with TRBD2. Per the germline V gene, CDR1 is SEHNR and CDR2 is FQNEAQ (reference sequence). The CDR3 has 20 residues. V trimming: 2 bases; J trimming: 3 bases; junction bases outside the gene matches: 13. In DNA, the CDR3 is TGTGCCAGCAGCTTACTCCGGGGACTAGCGGGGTCCAATTTCTACAATGAGCAGTTCTTC. This gives the protein CASSLLRGLAGSNFYNEQFF.

The chain uses TRBV29-1 and TRBJ1-2; a possible D gene is TRBD1 (5 bases). Germline V lookup: CDR1 SQVTM, CDR2 ANQGSEA. The CDR3 extends over 10 amino acids. The V end was cut by 6 bases, the J end by 8 bases, with 10 bases between. The CDR3, as DNA: TGCAGCGTGCCAGGGAGAGGCTACACCTTC. Encoded protein: CSVPGRGYTF.

The chain carries TRBV6-1 and TRBJ2-1; 8 positions match TRBD2. Germline V gene sequence: CDR1 MNHNS, CDR2 SASEGT. Trimming at V came to 4 bases and at J to 8 bases, leaving 13 bases not matched to a gene. The CDR3 length is 16 residues. The CDR3 reads CASSASSGRFADEQFF. CDR3 sequence (DNA): TGTGCCAGCAGTGCCTCTAGCGGGCGATTCGCGGATGAGCAGTTCTTC.

The V call is TRBV12-3 or TRBV12-4, the J call TRBJ2-5; D not resolved. Deletions cut 8 bases from V and 1 base from J, with 8 bases between. This CDR3 is built from 12 residues. CDR3 in amino acids: CASGAPQETQYF. CDR3 sequence (DNA): TGTGCCAGCGGCGCCCCCCAAGAGACCCAGTACTTC.

V usage is TRBV7-9 and J usage is TRBJ2-1, with unresolved D. V was clipped by 3 bases and J by 10 bases, with 22 bases between them. Per germline, CDR1 SEHNR and CDR2 FQNEAQ (reference sequence). The CDR3 is made up of 16 amino acids. The CDR3 bases are TGTGCCAGCAGCTTCAGTGCACAACTGGACCCAACGGAGCAGTTCTTC. Residues: CASSFSAQLDPTEQFF.

This clonotype was observed a handful of times. This rearrangement joins TRBV20-1 to TRBJ2-1; D unclear. The CDR3 extends over 14 amino acids. CDR1 and CDR2 from the germline V gene are DFQATT and SNEGSKA (reference sequence). Trimming cost V 5 bases and J 0 bases, with 11 bases left between them. The CDR3 is CSAPLRISYNEQFF. The CDR3 nucleotides read TGCAGTGCTCCCCTTCGGATCTCCTACAATGAGCAGTTCTTC.

This clonotype was detected only a few times. The rearrangement uses TRBV5-1 and TRBJ2-1; possibly TRBD1 for D (5 bases). The J call is uncertain, as TRBJ2-7 better fits the DNA end. Germline V gene sequence: CDR1 SGHRS, CDR2 YFSETQ. The CDR3 covers 12 residues. The chain's CDR3 is CASSVDKYEQYF. Here the CDR3 DNA reads TGCGCCAGCAGCGTGGACAAATACGAGCAGTACTTC.

This clonotype appeared a few times. The V and J genes are TRBV20-1 and TRBJ2-3; D might be TRBD2 (6 bases). CDR1 and CDR2 (germline): DFQATT, SNEGSKA (reference sequence). CDR3 length: 13 residues. V dropped 3 bases and J dropped 4 bases, with 11 bases sitting between them. CDR3 sequence reads: CSASKGGADTQYF. The CDR3 DNA sequence: TGCAGTGCTAGCAAGGGAGGAGCAGATACGCAGTATTTT.

This clonotype was picked up a small number of times. The rearrangement links TRBV29-1 to TRBJ2-3, with a tentative D call TRBD1 (6 bases). The V gene lost 6 bases and the J gene lost 1 base, with 17 bases spanning the gap. The CDR3 totals 15 residues. Germline V gives CDR1 SQVTM, CDR2 ANQGSEA. CDR3 residues: CSVAFRGLGTDTQYF. The CDR3 nucleotides are TGCAGCGTCGCTTTCAGGGGTTTGGGCACAGATACGCAGTATTTT.

In this sample, this clonotype turned up once. The chain carries TRBV7-9 and TRBJ2-7, with TRBD1 as a possible D gene (6 bases). CDR1 and CDR2 (germline): SEHNR, FQNEAQ (reference sequence). V gave up 2 bases and J gave up 4 bases, with 9 bases separating them. CDR3 size: 13 residues. For the CDR3, the DNA is TGTGCCAGCAGCTTACAGGGGTGGTACGAGCAGTACTTC. Translating it yields CASSLQGWYEQYF.

V is TRBV2 and J is TRBJ2-4; D uncertain. The V end lost 4 bases, the J end lost 13 bases, and 17 bases lay between the germline ends. Germline V lookup: CDR1 SNHLY, CDR2 FYNNEI. This CDR3 region has 13 residues. CDR3 sequence reads: CASSAPGPYKQYF. CDR3 DNA sequence: TGTGCCAGCAGTGCTCCAGGTCCCTACAAGCAGTACTTC.